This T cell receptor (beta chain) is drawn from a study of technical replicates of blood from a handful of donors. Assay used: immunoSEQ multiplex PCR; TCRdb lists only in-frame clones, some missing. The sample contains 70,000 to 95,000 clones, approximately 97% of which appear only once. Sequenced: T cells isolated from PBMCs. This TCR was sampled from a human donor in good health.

CDR3 DNA: TGTGCCAGCGGACGGACAGGGGAGGGCTACAATGAGCAGTTCTTC. It yields the protein CASGRTGEGYNEQFF. The chain carries TRBV11-3 and TRBJ2-1, with 9 bases matching TRBD1. CDR3 length: 15 residues. The ends lost 8 bases at V and 3 bases at J; junction bases unmatched: 8. CDR1 and CDR2 from the germline V gene are SGHNT and YENEEA.